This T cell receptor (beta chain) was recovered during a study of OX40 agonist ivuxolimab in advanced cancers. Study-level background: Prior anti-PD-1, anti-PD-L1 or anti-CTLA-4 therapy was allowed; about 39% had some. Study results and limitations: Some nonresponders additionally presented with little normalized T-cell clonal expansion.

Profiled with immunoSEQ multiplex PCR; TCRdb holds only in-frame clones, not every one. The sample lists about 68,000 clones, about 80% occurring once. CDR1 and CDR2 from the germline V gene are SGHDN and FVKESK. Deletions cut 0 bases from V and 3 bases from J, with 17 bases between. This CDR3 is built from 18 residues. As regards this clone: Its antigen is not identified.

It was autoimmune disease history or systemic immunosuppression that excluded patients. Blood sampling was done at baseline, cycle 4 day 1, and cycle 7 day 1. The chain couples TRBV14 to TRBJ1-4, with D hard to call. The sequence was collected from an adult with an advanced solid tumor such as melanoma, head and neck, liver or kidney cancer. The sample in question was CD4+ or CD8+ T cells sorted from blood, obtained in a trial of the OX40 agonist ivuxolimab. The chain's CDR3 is CASSQDAQSPTPNEKLFF. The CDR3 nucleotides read TGTGCCAGCAGCCAAGATGCACAATCCCCCACCCCTAATGAAAAACTGTTTTTT.